This TCR beta chain was retrieved from a study of T cell repertoires in cytomegalovirus infection. Study in general: Signatures in public TCR beta sequences pointed to both CMV infection and matching HLA type. Whole-study results and caveats: Within the response measured ex vivo, HLA-C-restricted CMV-specific TCR beta clonotypes were dominant. CMV carriers having the relevant HLA were flagged by cumulative public TCR beta family frequency.

TCRdb processed the reads anew with MiXCR; each CDR3 protein has one entry. Of around 530,000 distinct CDR3 sequences listed, approximately 15% are singletons. This clonotype showed up just a few times. Its antigen is unknown. Germline lookup yields CDR1 SGDLS and CDR2 YYNGEE. V lost 5 bases and J 1 base, leaving 12 bases between the germline ends. This CDR3 contains 15 residues. This TCR derives from a human donor in good health (CMV status not recorded). Some clones in this sample may be carry-over from other donors' samples. The rearrangement links TRBV9 to TRBJ2-2, with a possible D match to TRBD2 (6 bases). The sample was CD8+ T cells from PBMCs. For the CDR3, the DNA is TGTGCCAGCAGTGGGGGGACGGGGAACACCGGGGAGCTGTTTTTT. Translated: CASSGGTGNTGELFF.